The entry below gives a single T cell receptor beta chain sequence along with its context. Its antigen target is currently unknown. No base qualities exist here, and no much larger clone lies one base off it. TCRbeta CDR3 regions were amplified from genomic DNA by means of the immunoSEQ Assay, a bias-controlled multiplex PCR. In the source study's methods: Within the assay, amplification of reference gene primers was used to estimate how many nucleated cells each sample contained. To quantify the absolute abundance of each unique TCRbeta CDR3 rearrangement, sequence reads were collapsed and filtered. For each sample, productive Simpson clonality was calculated as the square root of Simpson's diversity index across productive rearrangements. TCRdb limited this immuneACCESS table to in-frame rearrangements with V and J called. A share of clones is missing; checked studies link under half to unresolved V genes, and the rest is unexplained. V and J calls and clone size are copied from that table; D and trimming were computed from the DNA. The sample profile shows fewer than 350,000 clones; less than 90% of them were found once. The ten top clones hold over 9.5% of the sample.

These data come from a study of blood T cell repertoires in COVID-19 (TCRdb year 2020). A note on the overall study: Samples covering the acute and convalescent phases of COVID-19 were provided by collaborators in the United States, Italy and Spain. The repertoires were released in a freely available public database intended as a resource for research on the immune response to SARS-CoV-2. Where HLA class I and class II types were available, the types were taken from metadata supplied by the sample provider, not from assay-based typing. The prospective study material was composed of cDNA or gDNA derived from T cells, B-cell-depleted T cells, or PBMCs. Deeply sampled blood TCRbeta repertoires from subjects exposed to, actively infected with, or recovered from COVID-19 were included in the dataset. Sample metadata almost always included a de-identified subject ID, COVID-19 status, age in years and sex. The samples were drawn from the first 160 participants of the ongoing ImmuneRACE study and from 950 to 1,500 subjects provided by 6 global collaborators.

Results and caveats for the whole study, not just this receptor: Clinical and demographic metadata were provided uncurated, with the amount varying by source and participant.

In Seattle, one collaborating source enrolled patients while the infection was active and tracked those patients longitudinally over the course of disease. Whole blood was collected in K2EDTA tubes by collaborating institutions according to the institutions' own protocols. Collaborator samples were shipped for TCRbeta analysis as frozen whole blood, isolated PBMCs, or DNA extracted from either sample type. The source material was peripheral blood. The origin of this receptor is a woman aged 25 to 39 with COVID-19, enrolled during active disease.

The DNA is TGTGCCAGCAGCTTGTGGGACAGCCAAAATGGCTACACCTTC. Translated, it gives CASSLWDSQNGYTF. The chain is assembled from TRBV5-5 and TRBJ1-2, with TRBD1 matching 7 junction bases. Including the terminal cysteine and phenylalanine, the CDR3 comprises 14 residues. Solely the CDR3 DNA is kept, with 42 bases framed from the first base. After removal of 1 base from V and 6 bases from J, the junction retains 6 bases not matched to a gene. From a lookup of the germline V gene (reference sequence), CDR1 and CDR2 are SGHKS and YYEKEE.